One and the same sample provided the 29 T cell receptor beta chains below, sequenced in a study of CD8 T cells in ankylosing spondylitis. TCRdb reprocessed the 5' RACE reads with MiXCR, giving one entry per CDR3 protein. The table records 250,000 to 300,000 distinct CDR3 sequences, about 19% of them present only once. The specimen sequenced was blood, either unsorted or a sorted T cell fraction (not recorded which). The receptors shown here come from a male donor with ankylosing spondylitis or in good health (not recorded which).

This clonotype was observed at least ten times. The genes are TRBV5-5 and TRBJ1-4, with D maybe TRBD1 (5 bases). V was cut by 2 bases and J by 4 bases, with 18 bases left in between. The CDR3 runs 17 residues. CDR1 and CDR2 from the germline V gene are SGHKS and YYEKEE (reference sequence). The CDR3, as DNA: TGTGCCAGCAGCTTCGCATCTCGGGACGGACGTAATGAAAAACTGTTTTTT. This translates into CASSFASRDGRNEKLFF.

With regard to this clonotype: One junction end disagrees with the germline gene, perhaps due to a read error. The chain is built from TRBV5-1 and TRBJ1-1; 10 bases fit TRBD1. Per the germline V gene, CDR1 is SGHRS and CDR2 is YFSETQ. CDR3 length equals 15 residues. CDR3 amino acids: CASSHRDRGFDETFF. The DNA for the CDR3 is TGCGCCAGCAGCCACCGGGACAGGGGTTTCGATGAAACTTTCTTT.

This clonotype was seen a handful of times. The CDR3 reads CASSLGRGGSGTQYF. For the CDR3, the DNA is TGTGCCAGCAGCTTAGGCAGGGGCGGTAGTGGTACGCAGTATTTT. The genes are TRBV7-8 and TRBJ2-3, with D possibly being TRBD1 (6 bases). CDR1 is SGHVS, CDR2 FQNEAQ, per germline. CDR3 length: 15 residues. V gave up 1 base and J gave up 8 bases, with 16 bases separating them.

This clonotype showed up many times. The chain carries TRBV27 and TRBJ2-1; D unresolved. Germline-derived CDR1 and CDR2 are MNHEY and SMNVEV (reference sequence). This CDR3 comprises 13 residues. V lost 3 bases to trimming and J lost 5 bases, with 8 bases between them. For the CDR3, the DNA is TGTGCCAGCAGTTTCACCAGAAACAATGAGCAGTTCTTC. This codes for CASSFTRNNEQFF.

The chain employs TRBV20-1 and TRBJ1-3, with TRBD1 identical over 8 bases. The CDR3 sequence is 14 residues long. With V trimmed by 5 bases and J by 1 base, 4 bases remained unmatched. Germline values: CDR1 DFQATT, CDR2 SNEGSKA (reference sequence). The CDR3 spells CSAPGGVSGNTIYF. The CDR3 coding sequence is TGCAGTGCTCCAGGGGGCGTTTCTGGAAACACCATATATTTT.

The J gene is TRBJ2-3, the V gene TRBV28; the match to TRBD1 covers 10 bases. The V gene's germline CDR1 is MDHEN and CDR2 SYDVKM. The CDR3 spans 15 residues. J gave up 2 bases and V 8 bases, and 7 bases lay outside the gene matches. The CDR3 reads CASDAGTGDTDTQYF. In DNA form, the CDR3 reads TGTGCCAGCGATGCCGGGACAGGGGACACAGATACGCAGTATTTT.

The V and J genes are TRBV18 and TRBJ1-2; D remains unclear. CDR3 length: 15 residues. V lost 3 bases and J lost 1, with 12 bases in between. The germline V gene encodes CDR1 KGHSH and CDR2 LQKENI. CDR3 loop: CASSPYNADNYGYTF. In DNA, the CDR3 is TGTGCCAGCTCACCTTACAACGCGGATAACTATGGCTACACCTTC.

A few counts support this clonotype. The J gene is TRBJ2-1, the V gene TRBV20-1; TRBD2 matches 8 bases. The CDR3 is 14 amino acids. CDR1 and CDR2 (germline): DFQATT, SNEGSKA (reference sequence). Germline trimming cut 2 bases from V and 6 bases from J; bases unmatched to any gene: 6. The CDR3 bases are TGCAGTGCTAGACGCGGGAGGCTATCCAATGAGCAGTTCTTC. Translation: CSARRGRLSNEQFF.

This clonotype has more than one count but fewer than ten. J is TRBJ2-5 and V is TRBV9; perhaps TRBD1 as D (6 bases). Germline assignment: CDR1 SGDLS and CDR2 YYNGEE. The CDR3 extends over 13 amino acids. With 2 bases removed from V and 4 bases from J, the gap between germline ends came to 9 bases. CDR3 residues: CASSVQGTETQYF. The CDR3 bases are TGTGCCAGCAGCGTCCAGGGGACAGAGACCCAGTACTTC.

This clonotype was observed many times. J is TRBJ1-5 and V is TRBV20-1, with 8 bases fitting TRBD1. This CDR3 is 15 amino acids long. CDR1 DFQATT and CDR2 SNEGSKA come from the germline V gene (reference sequence). J gave up 2 bases and V 3 bases, and 6 bases lay outside the gene matches. The CDR3 bases are TGCAGTGCTAGTATCACAGGGGGTCGCAATCAGCCCCAGCATTTT. Translated, it gives CSASITGGRNQPQHF.

This clonotype was seen a handful of times. The rearrangement links TRBV5-1 to TRBJ2-1; 7 positions agree with TRBD1. Losses at the gene ends were 4 bases for V and 8 bases for J; bases not matched to a gene: 9. CDR3 length: 14 amino acids. The V gene's germline CDR1 is SGHRS and CDR2 YFSETQ. CDR3 sequence (DNA): TGCGCCAGCAGCAAAGGACAGGAGTACGATGAGCAGTTCTTC. Its protein is CASSKGQEYDEQFF.

This clonotype was seen a few times. V usage is TRBV27 and J usage is TRBJ1-5; TRBD1 matches at 8 bases. Trimming removed 8 bases from V and 6 bases from J; junction bases left unmatched: 3. Germline V gene data show CDR1 as MNHEY and CDR2 as SMNVEV (reference sequence). This CDR3 is 12 amino acids long. The CDR3 spells CASWTGIQPQHF. The CDR3 bases are TGTGCCAGCTGGACAGGGATTCAGCCCCAGCATTTT.

V is TRBV27 and J is TRBJ1-5; 8 positions agree with TRBD1. In germline, CDR1 is MNHEY, CDR2 SMNVEV (reference sequence). This CDR3 comprises 16 residues. V trimming: 0 bases; J trimming: 7 bases; junction bases outside the gene matches: 8. The CDR3 DNA sequence: TGTGCCAGCAGTTTATCGGGGTCAGGGGGCCGGCAGCCCCAGCATTTT. It encodes CASSLSGSGGRQPQHF.

In its sample, this clonotype was seen a few times. The rearrangement joins TRBV29-1 to TRBJ2-5; TRBD2 matches at 9 bases. J lost 2 bases, V lost 4 bases, and 2 bases had no gene match. Germline loops: CDR1 SQVTM, CDR2 ANQGSEA. The CDR3 totals 13 residues. The CDR3 DNA follows: TGCAGCGTTGCCACTAGCGGGCAAGAGACCCAGTACTTC. Protein: CSVATSGQETQYF.

With respect to this clonotype: Relative to the germline gene, one junction end is altered; a read error may explain this. The chain has TRBV6-1 and TRBJ2-6; 8 nucleotides align to TRBD2. CDR1 is MNHNS, CDR2 SASEGT, per germline. The CDR3 is made up of 15 amino acids. In DNA form, the CDR3 reads TGTGCCAGCAGCCGGACTAGCTCTAGGGCCAACGTCCTGACTTTC. The encoded protein is CASSRTSSRANVLTF.

Many counts were recorded for this clonotype. The J gene is TRBJ2-1, the V gene TRBV9, with TRBD2 identical over 13 bases. Germline V gene sequence: CDR1 SGDLS, CDR2 YYNGEE. V lost 2 bases, J lost 8 bases, and 7 bases stayed unmatched. There are 16 residues in the CDR3. The CDR3 sequence is CASSVTGTSGTHEQFF. The CDR3 DNA sequence: TGTGCCAGCAGCGTGACCGGGACTAGCGGGACGCATGAGCAGTTCTTC.

This clonotype appeared a single time. The chain has TRBV27 and TRBJ2-1, with unresolved D. The ends were cut back, 6 bases at V and 2 bases at J, with 11 bases in the middle. Per germline, CDR1 MNHEY and CDR2 SMNVEV (reference sequence). CDR3 length: 14 residues. In nucleotides, the CDR3 is TGTGCCAGCAGATCCCCCGCTCCCTACAATGAGCAGTTCTTC. This encodes CASRSPAPYNEQFF.

This clonotype was recorded many times. The chain links TRBV20-1 to TRBJ2-4; 7 nucleotides line up with TRBD2. The germline V gene encodes CDR1 DFQATT and CDR2 SNEGSKA (reference sequence). Trimming took 3 bases from V and 0 from J; bases not matched to a gene: 8. The CDR3 loop spans 16 amino acids. CDR3 sequence: CSASGAGDLAKNIQYF. The CDR3 DNA follows: TGCAGTGCTAGCGGGGCGGGGGATCTAGCCAAAAACATTCAGTACTTC.

This clonotype has just a few counts. The chain combines TRBV25-1 with TRBJ2-3; TRBD2 agrees at 11 bases. Trimming cost V 6 bases and J 7 bases; bases outside gene matches: 6. Germline-derived CDR1 and CDR2 are MGHDK and SYGVNS. CDR3 size: 14 residues. CDR3 DNA: TGTGCCAGCAGCGTTAGCGGGAGGGCCAATACGCAGTATTTT. This encodes CASSVSGRANTQYF.

The chain uses TRBV3-1 and TRBJ1-5; unclear D gene. CDR1 is LGHDT and CDR2 is YNNKEL in the germline V gene (reference sequence). V lost 2 bases and J lost 6, with 8 bases in between. The CDR3 contains 13 residues. In DNA form, the CDR3 reads TGTGCCAGCAGCCAATTCAACTCTCAGCCCCAGCATTTT. Translation: CASSQFNSQPQHF.

CDR3 sequence reads: CASSPPGQGAYTQYF. CDR3 bases: TGTGCCAGCTCACCTCCGGGACAGGGGGCTTATACGCAGTATTTT. The J gene is TRBJ2-3, the V gene TRBV18; 12 bases agree with TRBD1. J lost 7 bases, V lost 3 bases, and 5 bases had no gene match. Germline V gene lookup returns CDR1 KGHSH and CDR2 LQKENI. This CDR3 region has 15 residues.

The chain joins TRBV10-3 to TRBJ2-7; D is uncertain. Per germline, CDR1 ENHRY and CDR2 SYGVKD. The CDR3 sequence is 13 residues long. Deletions cut 0 bases from V and 3 bases from J, with 6 bases between. CDR3 protein: CAISESWDYEQYV. CDR3 coding DNA: TGTGCCATCAGTGAGTCTTGGGACTACGAGCAGTACGTC.

This clonotype was found a few times. This chain uses TRBV20-1 with TRBJ1-3, with TRBD1 identical over 7 bases. This CDR3 contains 15 residues. Germline CDR1 reads DFQATT; CDR2 reads SNEGSKA (reference sequence). V was clipped by 7 bases and J by 0 bases; unmatched bases: 9. The CDR3 protein is CSVGTAPFSGNTIYF. The CDR3 DNA reads TGCAGTGTCGGGACAGCTCCCTTCTCTGGAAACACCATATATTTT.

Comment on this clonotype: An end of the junction does not agree with germline; a read error may underlie this. The rearrangement uses TRBV6-1 and TRBJ1-3, with a weak D call TRBD1 (5 bases). Germline V gene data show CDR1 as MNHNS and CDR2 as SASEGT. There are 16 residues in the CDR3. The CDR3 here is CATSTRQHSSGNTIYF. The DNA of the CDR3 is TGTGCCACCAGTACAAGACAGCACTCCTCTGGAAACACCATATATTTT.

This clonotype has only a few counts. The rearrangement joins TRBV12-3 or TRBV12-4 to TRBJ1-5, with D maybe TRBD1 (5 bases). Trimming took 3 bases from V and 7 from J, leaving 13 bases between them. CDR3 length: 14 residues. The CDR3: CASSLRAGEQPQHF. The DNA for the CDR3 is TGTGCCAGCAGTTTGCGGGCGGGGGAGCAGCCCCAGCATTTT.

This clonotype showed up many times. The rearrangement uses TRBV11-2 and TRBJ2-1, with D possibly called TRBD1 or TRBD2 (7 bases each). Germline CDR1 SGHAT, CDR2 FQNNGV. This CDR3 spans 18 amino acids. V gave up 4 bases and J gave up 2 bases, with 21 bases separating them. CDR3 sequence reads: CASSSRQGSGRAYNEQFF. In DNA, the CDR3 is TGTGCCAGCAGCTCCCGACAGGGATCAGGGAGGGCCTACAATGAGCAGTTCTTC. Combining the CDR3 with reference TRBV11-2 and TRBJ2-1 gives the whole variable domain EAGVAQSPRYKIIEKRQSVAFWCNPISGHATLYWYQQILGQGPKLLIQFQNNGVVDDSQLPKDRFSAERLKGVDSTLKIQPAKLEDSAVYLCASSSRQGSGRAYNEQFFGPGTRLTVL.

This clonotype appeared many times. The chain recombines TRBV12-3 or TRBV12-4 with TRBJ2-1, with TRBD1 matching 10 bases. V gave up 6 bases and J gave up 6 bases; unmatched junction bases: 2. The CDR3 extends over 13 amino acids. The CDR3 sequence: CASSRTGGNEQFF. CDR3 bases: TGTGCCAGCAGCCGGACAGGGGGCAATGAGCAGTTCTTC.

The genes are TRBV4-1 and TRBJ1-5; D remains ambiguous. Germline CDR1 MGHRA, CDR2 YSYEKL. CDR3 length: 14 residues. The ends were cut back, 0 bases at V and 5 bases at J, with 8 bases in the middle. Here the CDR3 reads CASSQDGLYQPQHF. Written as DNA, the CDR3 is TGCGCCAGCAGCCAAGATGGCCTTTATCAGCCCCAGCATTTT.

The gene calls are TRBV6-1 and TRBJ1-5; TRBD1 matches at 11 bases. The CDR3 is made up of 17 amino acids. From germline, CDR1 is MNHNS and CDR2 SASEGT. The junction had 8 bases not matched to a gene; V was cut back by 5 bases and J by 2 bases. DNA of the CDR3: TGTGCCAGCAGTAAAGGACAGGGGGCGCGGGGCAATCAGCCCCAGCATTTT. Residues: CASSKGQGARGNQPQHF.